This T cell receptor beta chain is from a study of vaccination effects on CD4 cells after COVID-19. Looking at the study overall: Sampling occurred a median 72 days post second dose, range 14 to 241.

Study-wide findings and caveats: Cross-reactivity with common cold coronaviruses was shown by only 1 of 255 vaccine-induced clones in healthy vaccinees.

Germline trimming cut 2 bases from V and 5 bases from J; bases unmatched to any gene: 8. The V gene's germline CDR1 is SGHTA and CDR2 FQGNSA. The CDR3 is made up of 16 amino acids. CD4+ T cells specific for antigen were expanded with viral peptide pools by the ViraFEST assay before sequencing. An approximately ten-day culture period preceded the isolation of CD4+ T cells. Every participant took two doses of the BNT162b2 or mRNA-1273 vaccine. None of these healthy vaccinees had been infected with SARS-CoV-2 before vaccination. Supplemented with 8.5 to 10 IU/ml IL-2 and approximately 10 ug/ml peptides, 2 million to 2.5 million PBMC per well were kept in culture. TCRdb's copy holds only in-frame clones and misses some; the assay was immunoSEQ multiplex PCR. The repertoire holds roughly 43,000 clones, with over 60% as singletons. Points on this clone: Its antigen remains unidentified.

The sample in question was CD4+ T cells from PBMCs cultured with HCoV-OC43 spike peptides, obtained after COVID-19 vaccination. Described subset: HCoV-OC43 spike overlapping peptide pool stimulation. The chain carries TRBV7-2 and TRBJ2-3, with TRBD2 matching over 9 bases. The source is a human donor who received a COVID-19 vaccine. The CDR3 region is CASSLFSSGMGDTQYF. The CDR3 region has the DNA TGTGCCAGCAGCTTATTCTCTAGCGGGATGGGAGATACGCAGTATTTT.